This entry features one T cell receptor (beta chain) sequence. The antigen is undetermined. Sequenced by immunoSEQ multiplex PCR; TCRdb stores in-frame clones only, minus some. The sample holds some 90,000 clones, roughly 86% seen once. The data were obtained in a study of T cells in localized non-small cell lung cancer. The CDR3 covers 15 residues. With 5 bases removed from V and 2 bases from J, the gap between germline ends came to 14 bases. In germline, CDR1 is SEHNR, CDR2 FQNEAQ (reference sequence). Study-wide points: Adjacent lung exhibited a median of around 60 among the 100 most abundant tumor clones. Measurement of T cell clonality placed uninvolved adjacent lung highest, above the level in tumor. Without multi-region sequencing, intratumor heterogeneity could not be excluded.

V is TRBV7-9 and J is TRBJ2-3; D is unclear. This TCR came from a man aged 40 to 69 with stage I squamous cell lung carcinoma. The sample was peripheral blood, taken before any cancer treatment. CDR3 sequence: CASSPRALDTDTQYF. The DNA of the CDR3 is TGTGCCAGCAGCCCAAGGGCATTAGACACAGATACGCAGTATTTT. The complete variable domain, with remaining parts taken from reference TRBV7-9 and TRBJ2-3, reads DTGVSQNPRHKITKRGQNVTFRCDPISEHNRLYWYRQTLGQGPEFLTYFQNEAQLEKSRLLSDRFSAERPKGSFSTLEIQRTEQGDSAMYLCASSPRALDTDTQYFGPGTRLTVL.